Below, 5 T cell receptor beta chains from the same sample are listed, as sequenced in a study of T cell responses to AZD1222 COVID-19 vaccine. Some clones are missing from TCRdb's copy, which holds only in-frame ones; the method was immunoSEQ multiplex PCR. Of fewer than 200,000 clones listed, around 88% were seen once; the top ten hold roughly 11%. Sample: peripheral blood, taken 28 days after the second AZD1222 dose. The receptors come from an adult who received the AZD1222 COVID-19 vaccine.

This chain joins TRBV13 and TRBJ2-5, with D unresolved. The CDR3 has 14 amino acids. CDR1 PRHDT and CDR2 FYEKMQ come from the germline V gene (reference sequence). Between the trimmed V and J ends, which lost 0 bases and 1 base, there was a span of 6 bases. In nucleotides, the CDR3 is TGTGCCAGCAGCTTAGGGCCAGGCCAAGAGACCCAGTACTTC. It translates to CASSLGPGQETQYF.

The V call is TRBV5-4, the J call TRBJ2-5; D might be TRBD2 (5 bases). V lost 0 bases and J lost 4, with 10 bases in between. The CDR3 length is 14 residues. CDR1 and CDR2 from the germline V gene are SGHNT and YYREEE (reference sequence). The CDR3 protein is CASSLGGLAETQYF. The DNA for the CDR3 is TGTGCCAGCAGCTTGGGGGGTCTAGCAGAGACCCAGTACTTC.

The chain joins TRBV7-8 to TRBJ2-7, with D uncertain. Germline V lookup: CDR1 SGHVS, CDR2 FQNEAQ. Trimming left V 5 bases short and J 4 bases short, with 27 bases between. The CDR3 runs 18 residues. The CDR3 protein is CASSRTLVGSAAGYEQYF. The DNA of the CDR3 is TGTGCCAGCAGCCGCACCTTAGTCGGGTCCGCTGCCGGTTACGAGCAGTACTTC.

This chain joins TRBV5-5 and TRBJ2-3; 14 bases align to TRBD2. The CDR3 runs 18 residues. After removal of 0 bases from V and 0 bases from J, the junction contained 3 bases not matched to a gene. Germline values: CDR1 SGHKS, CDR2 YYEKEE (reference sequence). The CDR3 spells CASSLVGTSGGSTDTQYF. For the CDR3, the DNA is TGTGCCAGCAGCTTGGTCGGGACTAGCGGGGGTAGCACAGATACGCAGTATTTT.

Worth noting for this clone: The junction departs from the called germline gene at one end, perhaps through a read error. The chain couples TRBV20-1 to TRBJ1-2; the match to TRBD1 covers 8 bases. The CDR3 sequence is 11 residues long. The germline V gene encodes CDR1 DFQATT and CDR2 SNEGSKA (reference sequence). CDR3: CSARAGQGDPF. The CDR3 region has the DNA TGCAGTGCTAGAGCTGGACAGGGTGATCCCTTC.